This TCR beta chain was captured in a study of neurological immune-mediated disorders. Study-wide points: HTLV-1-associated myelopathy showed the most TCR clonal expansion; multiple sclerosis the least, below healthy controls.

Germline V gene sequence: CDR1 SGHTA, CDR2 FQGNSA. CDR3 length: 12 residues. As for this clonotype: Its target is not known. A much larger clone sits a single nucleotide away, making a read error possible.

TCRdb ran MiXCR on the 5' RACE reads and lists one entry per CDR3 protein. The data contain 50,000 to 70,000 distinct CDR3 sequences, 2% to 3% of them seen just once; the ten biggest clones take up 3%. This receptor was taken from a man aged 45-65 years with multiple sclerosis. The chain uses TRBV7-2 and TRBJ1-5, with unresolved D. The source material was PBMCs. Here the CDR3 DNA reads TGTGCCAGCAGCTCCTACAATCGGCCCCAGCATTTT. Encoded protein: CASSSYNRPQHF.